Presented here are 9 T cell receptor beta chains from one specimen sequenced in a study of cytomegalovirus exposure and HLA in healthy donors. The assay was immunoSEQ multiplex PCR, and TCRdb's table has in-frame clones only and misses some. The data show approximately 260,000 clones, 65% to 90% seen once. Input material: PBMCs. The receptors derive from a woman under 30 in good health and CMV-seronegative.

This clone has only a few counts. The chain uses TRBV25-1 and TRBJ1-4; weak D call: TRBD1 (5 bases). Trimming took off 8 bases at V and 8 bases at J, with 12 bases between the two ends. This CDR3 region has 12 residues. Germline assignment: CDR1 MGHDK and CDR2 SYGVNS. The CDR3 nucleotides are TGTGCCAGCGGGTGGGCAGGGGAAAAACTGTTTTTT. Translation: CASGWAGEKLFF. Drawing the rest from reference TRBV25-1 and TRBJ1-4, the complete variable domain is EADIYQTPRYLVIGTGKKITLECSQTMGHDKMYWYQQDPGMELHLIHYSYGVNSTEKGDLSSESTVSRIRTEHFPLTLESARPSHTSQYLCASGWAGEKLFFGSGTQLSVL.

The rearrangement joins TRBV19 to TRBJ2-7, with 8 bases lining up with TRBD1. Germline values: CDR1 LNHDA, CDR2 SQIVND (reference sequence). V shed 4 bases, J shed 2 bases, and the junction held 13 bases outside the gene matches. The CDR3 sequence is 17 residues long. CDR3: CASSTGRGPTYTYEQYF. CDR3 nucleotide sequence: TGTGCCAGTAGTACCGGCAGGGGGCCAACCTATACCTACGAGCAGTACTTC. Full variable domain (rest looked up from reference TRBV19 and TRBJ2-7): DGGITQSPKYLFRKEGQNVTLSCEQNLNHDAMYWYRQDPGQGLRLIYYSQIVNDFQKGDIAEGYSVSREKKESFPLTVTSAQKNPTAFYLCASSTGRGPTYTYEQYFGPGTRLTVT.

The V call is TRBV5-6, the J call TRBJ1-1; no firm D call. Germline assignment: CDR1 SGHDT and CDR2 YYEEEE. The CDR3 covers 12 residues. The V end was cut by 1 base, the J end by 3 bases, with 4 bases between. In nucleotides, the CDR3 is TGTGCCAGCAGCTTGACGGACACTGAAGCTTTCTTT. This translates into CASSLTDTEAFF.

The chain combines TRBV4-1 with TRBJ2-7; D may be TRBD2 (6 bases). In germline, CDR1 is MGHRA, CDR2 YSYEKL. The CDR3 contains 14 residues. Trimming shortened V by 1 base and J by 4 bases, and 11 bases separated the two germline ends. The CDR3 loop is CASSQAAGSYEQYF. The CDR3 DNA sequence: TGCGCCAGCAGCCAAGCCGCCGGGAGTTACGAGCAGTACTTC.

The chain recombines TRBV5-4 with TRBJ1-1; 8 nucleotides align to TRBD1. Per germline, CDR1 SGHNT and CDR2 YYREEE (reference sequence). J gave up 2 bases and V 2 bases, and 8 bases lay outside the gene matches. The CDR3 consists of 16 residues. DNA for the CDR3: TGTGCCAGCAGCTTTGGTCAGTCAGGGGGCAACACTGAAGCTTTCTTT. It specifies CASSFGQSGGNTEAFF.

The sample holds a few counts of this clone. The chain is built from TRBV6-1 and TRBJ2-7; D uncertain. Trimming took off 2 bases at V and 3 bases at J, with 5 bases between the two ends. The CDR3 sequence is 12 residues long. CDR1 MNHNS and CDR2 SASEGT come from the germline V gene. CDR3 protein: CASSEMRYEQYF. In DNA, the CDR3 is TGTGCCAGCAGTGAAATGCGCTACGAGCAGTACTTC.

The chain uses TRBV18 and TRBJ2-7, with TRBD2 identical over 15 bases. The CDR3 loop spans 15 amino acids. The V and J ends lost 4 bases and 5 bases, in that order; junction bases with no gene match: 3. The germline V gene has CDR1 KGHSH and CDR2 LQKENI. The CDR3 is CASSRTSGGDDEQYF. Written as DNA, the CDR3 is TGTGCCAGCTCACGGACTAGCGGGGGGGACGACGAGCAGTACTTC.

The rearrangement links TRBV19 to TRBJ2-1, with 11 bases matching TRBD2. The CDR3 extends over 17 amino acids. V lost 5 bases and J lost 0; bases outside the gene matches: 6. The V gene's germline CDR1 is LNHDA and CDR2 SQIVND (reference sequence). The CDR3 spells CASSSGLAGGSYNEQFF. DNA of the CDR3: TGTGCCAGTAGTTCCGGACTAGCGGGCGGCTCCTACAATGAGCAGTTCTTC.

The J gene is TRBJ1-1, the V gene TRBV29-1; D unclear. The CDR3 runs 11 residues. V lost 4 bases and J lost 8, with 11 bases in between. Germline V gives CDR1 SQVTM, CDR2 ANQGSEA. The CDR3 coding sequence is TGCAGCGTTGTTCAGGCGCCGGAAGCTTTCTTT. Translating it yields CSVVQAPEAFF.